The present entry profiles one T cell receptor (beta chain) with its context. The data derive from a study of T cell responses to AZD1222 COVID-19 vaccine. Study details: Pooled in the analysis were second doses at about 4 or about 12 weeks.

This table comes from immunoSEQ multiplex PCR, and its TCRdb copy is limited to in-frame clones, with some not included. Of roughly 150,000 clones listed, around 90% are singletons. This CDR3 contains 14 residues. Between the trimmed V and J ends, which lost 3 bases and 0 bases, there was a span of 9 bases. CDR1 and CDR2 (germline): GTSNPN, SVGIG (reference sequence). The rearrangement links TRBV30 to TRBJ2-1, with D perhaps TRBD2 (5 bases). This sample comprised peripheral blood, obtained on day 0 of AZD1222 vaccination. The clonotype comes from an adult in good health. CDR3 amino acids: CAWRGSGSYNEQFF. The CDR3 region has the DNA TGTGCCTGGAGAGGCAGCGGCTCCTACAATGAGCAGTTCTTC.